This is a list of T cell receptor beta chains from one sample in a study of neurological immune-mediated disorders. TCRdb re-called the 5' RACE reads with MiXCR, one entry per CDR3 protein. In the table there are approximately 86,000 distinct CDR3 sequences, around 2.6% of which are singletons. Sequenced material: PBMCs. The receptors stem from a woman in her thirties with multiple sclerosis. The CDR3 runs from the conserved cysteine through the conserved F or W. The D gene is left open where the match is weak. Clone size appears in some rows only: once, few, many, or a class for an expanded clone.

j_call v_call d_call clone_size cdr3_aa cdr3_nt
TRBJ1-4 TRBV12-3/TRBV12-4 NA many CASSPSGGARSNEKLFF TGTGCCAGCAGTCCCTCGGGGGGCGCAAGGTCTAATGAAAAACTGTTTTTT
TRBJ1-2 TRBV20-1 NA many CSAPRGDYGYTF TGCAGTGCACCCAGAGGGGACTATGGCTACACCTTC
TRBJ2-1 TRBV29-1 NA NA CSAHHMRQTNEQFF TGCAGCGCGCATCACATGCGTCAAACCAATGAGCAGTTCTTC
TRBJ1-3 TRBV29-1 NA many CSVEDRRPAHSGNTIYF TGCAGCGTTGAAGATCGTCGGCCAGCCCACTCTGGAAACACCATATATTTT
TRBJ2-7 TRBV20-1 NA many CSARWGRSYEQYF TGCAGTGCTAGATGGGGTAGGTCCTACGAGCAGTACTTC
TRBJ1-2 TRBV7-9 NA many CASSKIDYGYTF TGTGCCAGCAGTAAAATAGACTATGGCTACACCTTC
TRBJ2-1 TRBV28 TRBD2 many CASSLSFGFNGRGYNEQFF TGTGCCAGCAGTTTATCCTTCGGGTTCAACGGGAGGGGTTACAATGAGCAGTTCTTC
TRBJ2-7 TRBV7-8 TRBD1 many CASSLALLGGDEQYF TGTGCCAGCAGCTTAGCGCTATTAGGGGGCGACGAGCAGTACTTC
TRBJ1-3 TRBV10-3 NA many CAIREAGNTIYF TGTGCCATCAGGGAAGCTGGAAACACCATATATTTT
TRBJ2-7 TRBV28 NA many CASSPLPPGVSYEQYF TGTGCCAGCAGTCCGTTACCCCCAGGTGTCTCCTACGAGCAGTACTTC
TRBJ1-2 TRBV4-3 NA many CASSPPGAKNYGYTF TGCGCCAGCAGCCCCCCTGGGGCCAAGAACTATGGCTACACCTTC
TRBJ2-7 TRBV20-1 TRBD1 many CSYPGTAIYEQYF TGCAGTTACCCCGGGACAGCGATCTACGAGCAGTACTTC
TRBJ2-7 TRBV7-8 TRBD2 few CASSLGSGSTYEQYF TGTGCCAGCAGCTTAGGTAGCGGGAGTACCTACGAGCAGTACTTC
TRBJ2-2 TRBV12-3/TRBV12-4 NA many CASSLGDGSGELFF TGTGCCAGCAGTTTAGGGGACGGCTCCGGGGAGCTGTTTTTT
TRBJ2-3 TRBV18 TRBD2 many CASSPWTSGTSDTQYF TGTGCCAGCTCACCTTGGACTAGCGGGACTTCAGATACGCAGTATTTT
TRBJ1-1 TRBV29-1 NA few CSALDRNTEAFF TGCAGCGCACTGGACAGGAACACTGAAGCTTTCTTT
TRBJ2-5 TRBV21-1 NA many CASSNIGQHKETQYF TGTGCCAGCAGCAATATCGGACAGCATAAAGAGACCCAGTACTTC
TRBJ1-1 TRBV11-2 TRBD1 many CASSPRQGPKGTEAFF TGTGCCAGCAGCCCGCGACAGGGACCTAAGGGCACTGAAGCTTTCTTT
TRBJ1-2 TRBV15 NA many CATSIMREGGYTF TGTGCCACCAGCATAATGAGGGAGGGTGGCTACACCTTC
TRBJ2-3 TRBV12-3/TRBV12-4 TRBD2 many CASSLGLAGVDTQYF TGTGCCAGCAGTTTGGGACTAGCGGGAGTAGATACGCAGTATTTT
TRBJ2-7 TRBV6-5 TRBD2 many CASSYTSGSLGEQYF TGTGCCAGCAGTTACACTAGCGGGAGCTTGGGGGAGCAGTACTTC
TRBJ1-5 TRBV28 NA many CASSYSLRSNQPQHF TGTGCCAGCAGCTACAGCCTTAGGAGCAATCAGCCCCAGCATTTT
TRBJ2-6 TRBV19 NA many CASSIISSGANVLTF TGTGCCAGTAGTATAATAAGCTCTGGGGCCAACGTCCTGACTTTC
TRBJ2-5 TRBV3-1 NA many CASSLNTNFLQETQYF TGTGCCAGCAGCCTCAATACGAACTTTCTCCAAGAGACCCAGTACTTC
TRBJ2-7 TRBV18 TRBD2 many CASSPPAGGEQYF TGTGCCAGCTCACCCCCCGCGGGGGGCGAGCAGTACTTC
TRBJ2-6 TRBV5-6 NA many CASSIRGSGANVLTF TGTGCCAGCAGCATAAGGGGGTCTGGGGCCAACGTCCTGACTTTC
TRBJ2-1 TRBV12-2 NA few CASRFRHPPFGTPPNEQFF TGTGCAAGTCGCTTCCGACACCCCCCTTTCGGGACTCCACCGAATGAGCAGTTCTTC
TRBJ2-7 TRBV9 NA many CASSPLGPGSYEQYF TGTGCCAGCAGCCCCCTCGGACCTGGATCCTACGAGCAGTACTTC
TRBJ2-1 TRBV7-9 TRBD2 many CASSSGLAALNKDEQFF TGTGCCAGCAGCTCCGGACTAGCGGCACTCAATAAGGATGAGCAGTTCTTC
TRBJ1-1 TRBV28 NA many CASSILDRDFNEAFF TGTGCCAGCAGTATCCTCGACCGGGACTTTAATGAAGCTTTCTTT
TRBJ2-1 TRBV10-3 TRBD2 many CAISGTEAGAFLNEQFF TGTGCCATCAGCGGTACCGAAGCGGGAGCGTTTCTCAATGAGCAGTTCTTC
TRBJ2-6 TRBV5-1 NA many CASSSGSASPGANVLTF TGCGCCAGCAGCTCTGGGAGTGCAAGCCCTGGGGCCAACGTCCTGACTTTC
TRBJ2-7 TRBV2 TRBD1 many CASSGGTVAYEQYF TGTGCCAGCAGTGGGGGGACAGTAGCCTACGAGCAGTACTTC
TRBJ2-7 TRBV10-3 NA many CAISDEESYEQYF TGTGCCATCAGTGATGAGGAAAGCTACGAGCAGTACTTC
TRBJ2-2 TRBV5-1 NA many CASSFGRAAGELFF TGCGCCAGCAGCTTCGGCAGGGCGGCCGGGGAGCTGTTTTTT
TRBJ1-1 TRBV3-1 NA many CASSQVIGAYTEAFF TGTGCCAGCAGCCAAGTCATAGGGGCCTACACTGAAGCTTTCTTT
TRBJ2-7 TRBV20-1 TRBD2 many CSANSGVAGSYEQYF TGCAGTGCCAACTCGGGGGTAGCGGGGAGCTACGAGCAGTACTTC